The 2 T cell receptor beta chains below were found in one sample sequenced in a study of technical replicates of blood from a handful of donors. Using immunoSEQ multiplex PCR, the repertoire was profiled, and TCRdb retains in-frame clones only, with some absent. The table has about 66,000 clones, 95% to 98% seen once. The sequenced sample consisted of T cells isolated from PBMCs. Receptors were obtained from a human donor in good health.

This sequence joins TRBV1 and TRBJ2-1; the DNA was not used to check the table's D call, TRBD2. TRBV1 is assigned pseudogene status. This CDR3 comprises 16 residues. The CDR3 reads CTSSQDRRRERNEQFF. The CDR3 bases are TGCACCAGCAGCCAAGATCGTCGCCGGGAGCGGAATGAGCAGTTCTTC.

The V and J genes are TRBV6-5 and TRBJ1-3; D is ambiguous. Trimming removed 9 bases from V and 0 bases from J, with 9 bases in between. This CDR3 spans 13 amino acids. Germline CDR1 reads MNHEY; CDR2 reads SVGAGI. The CDR3 here is CASKLGSGNTIYF. The CDR3 nucleotides are TGTGCCAGTAAACTTGGCTCTGGAAACACCATATATTTT.